This TCR beta chain emerged from a study of blood T cell repertoires in COVID-19. As for the study in general: Acute-phase and convalescent COVID-19 samples originated in the United States, Italy and Spain. Sample material is recorded as cDNA or gDNA derived from T cells, B-cell-depleted T cells, or PBMCs.

The germline V and J ends were trimmed by 4 bases and 1 base, with 7 bases remaining between them. The V gene's germline CDR1 is LGHDT and CDR2 YNNKEL (reference sequence). The CDR3 consists of 13 residues. As handled by the study authors: Amplification of reference gene primers was used by the study to estimate nucleated cell counts. The assay was immunoSEQ multiplex PCR, and TCRdb's table has in-frame clones only and misses some. That table is the source of V, J and clone size, and D and trimming were worked out from the DNA. Of under 45,000 clones listed, more than 65% were seen once; the top ten hold over 25%.

Sequencing used peripheral blood. This sequence joins TRBV3-1 (or the pseudogene TRBV3-2) and TRBJ1-1; tentatively, D is TRBD1 (6 bases). This sequence originates from a man aged 80 or over with acute or convalescent COVID-19. Written as DNA, the CDR3 is TGTGCCAGCAGCCTGGGACAGAACACTGAAGCTTTCTTT. Its translation is CASSLGQNTEAFF.